What follows are 32 T cell receptor beta chains derived from one specimen sequenced in a study of beta chain features in type 1 diabetes. The authors reverse transcribed all of the isolated RNA, so sequencing captured expressed TCRB transcripts. This table comes from immunoSEQ multiplex PCR, and its TCRdb copy is limited to in-frame clones, with some not included. The sample has more than 300,000 clones; around 16% are singletons. Sequenced: naive CD4+ T cells from blood. The receptors derive from a woman aged 18-30 years in good health.

This clone was found a few times. The CDR3 bases are TGTGCCAGCAGCCCCACAGGGATAGGCACCTACGAGCAGTACTTC. As protein: CASSPTGIGTYEQYF. This sequence joins TRBV7-2 and TRBJ2-7; possible D gene TRBD1, 6 bases. V lost 5 bases and J 2 bases, leaving 16 bases between the germline ends. The CDR3 has 15 residues. CDR1 SGHTA and CDR2 FQGNSA come from the germline V gene.

The J gene is TRBJ2-7, the V gene TRBV29-1; 7 positions agree with TRBD2. CDR3 length: 13 residues. With 7 bases clipped from V and 4 bases from J, the junction kept 10 bases outside the gene matches. Germline lookup yields CDR1 SQVTM and CDR2 ANQGSEA. The DNA of the CDR3 is TGCAGCGCTACAGCGTGGGAGGGGTACGAGCAGTACTTC. It is translated as CSATAWEGYEQYF.

The chain has TRBV6-4 and TRBJ2-3, with a possible D match to TRBD2 (5 bases). The CDR3 spans 14 residues. Germline V CDR1 and CDR2: MRHNA, SNTAGT. With 6 bases removed from V and 8 bases from J, the gap between germline ends came to 18 bases. The CDR3 loop reads CASSPEHGVGTQYF. The DNA for the CDR3 is TGTGCCAGCAGCCCGGAGCACGGGGTGGGTACGCAGTATTTT.

This clone was picked up a small number of times. The same CDR3 can be traced to other DNA sequences in this sample. The V and J genes are TRBV30 and TRBJ2-7, with D maybe TRBD1 (6 bases). CDR3 length equals 13 residues. V lost 0 bases, J lost 2 bases, and 8 bases lay in between. The germline gives CDR1 GTSNPN, CDR2 SVGIG (reference sequence). For the CDR3, the DNA is TGTGCCTGGAGTGTAGGGGGTACCTACGAGCAGTACTTC. Protein product: CAWSVGGTYEQYF.

This chain uses TRBV5-1 with TRBJ2-7; 14 bases map to TRBD2. Trimming took 4 bases from V and 2 from J; bases not matched to a gene: 5. Germline CDR1 is SGHRS and CDR2 is YFSETQ. The CDR3 is made up of 16 amino acids. CDR3 coding DNA: TGCGCCAGCAGCACGGGGACTAGCGGGGGAACCTACGAGCAGTACTTC. It specifies CASSTGTSGGTYEQYF. Full variable domain (remainder filled in from reference TRBV5-1 and TRBJ2-7): KAGVTQTPRYLIKTRGQQVTLSCSPISGHRSVSWYQQTPGQGLQFLFEYFSETQRNKGNFPGRFSGRQFSNSRSEMNVSTLELGDSALYLCASSTGTSGGTYEQYFGPGTRLTVT.

This clone has a handful of counts. V usage is TRBV6-5 and J usage is TRBJ2-3; possible D gene TRBD1, 5 bases. V lost 2 bases, J lost 5 bases, and 8 bases lay in between. This CDR3 spans 13 amino acids. The germline V gene has CDR1 MNHEY and CDR2 SVGAGI. CDR3 in amino acids: CASSYDRGDTQYF. CDR3 DNA: TGTGCCAGCAGTTACGATAGGGGAGATACGCAGTATTTT.

This clone was counted a few times. The chain joins TRBV15 to TRBJ2-7; D possibly corresponds to TRBD1 (6 bases). Trimming pared 0 bases from V and 1 base from J, leaving 10 bases between. CDR1 is LNHNV, CDR2 YYDKDF, per germline (reference sequence). The CDR3 runs to 15 residues. As DNA, the CDR3 is TGTGCCACCAGCAGAGAGCTCGGACAGTCCTACGAGCAGTACTTC. As protein: CATSRELGQSYEQYF.

A few counts support this clone. The chain has TRBV28 and TRBJ2-3; 10 bases match TRBD1. V gave up 9 bases and J gave up 0 bases; unmatched junction bases: 9. The CDR3 has 16 amino acids. Germline lookup yields CDR1 MDHEN and CDR2 SYDVKM. Here the CDR3 reads CASLTGGPLSTDTQYF. The CDR3 nucleotides are TGTGCCAGTCTGACAGGGGGCCCCCTAAGCACAGATACGCAGTATTTT. Using reference TRBV28 and TRBJ2-3 for the parts outside the CDR3, the full variable domain is DVKVTQSSRYLVKRTGEKVFLECVQDMDHENMFWYRQDPGLGLRLIYFSYDVKMKEKGDIPEGYSVSREKKERFSLILESASTNQTSMYLCASLTGGPLSTDTQYFGPGTRLTVL.

V gene TRBV29-1 combines with J gene TRBJ1-1, with D perhaps TRBD1 (5 bases). Trimming took 4 bases from V and 6 from J, leaving 9 bases between them. Germline V gene lookup returns CDR1 SQVTM and CDR2 ANQGSEA. The CDR3 consists of 11 residues. CDR3 loop: CSVVGVAEAFF. The CDR3 DNA sequence: TGCAGCGTTGTAGGGGTAGCTGAAGCTTTCTTT.

This clone was seen only a few times. The chain couples TRBV5-1 to TRBJ2-3, with 10 bases aligning to TRBD2. CDR1 and CDR2 (germline): SGHRS, YFSETQ. J was trimmed by 1 base and V by 4 bases; bases with no gene match: 3. This CDR3 spans 15 amino acids. The DNA of the CDR3 is TGCGCCAGCAGCATAGCGGGAGGAGGCACAGATACGCAGTATTTT. Protein: CASSIAGGGTDTQYF.

The chain joins TRBV7-3 to TRBJ2-3, with D unclear. The CDR3 has 14 residues. The V gene's germline CDR1 is SGHTA and CDR2 FQGTGA. The V and J ends lost 5 bases and 0 bases respectively, with 9 bases between them. The CDR3 sequence is CASSKLSSTDTQYF. The DNA for the CDR3 is TGTGCCAGCAGCAAACTCTCCAGCACAGATACGCAGTATTTT.

This clone was picked up a small number of times. The V call is TRBV18, the J call TRBJ1-1, with 9 nucleotides matching TRBD1. Trimming at V came to 3 bases and at J to 3 bases, leaving 11 bases not matched to a gene. From germline, CDR1 is KGHSH and CDR2 LQKENI. The CDR3 is 17 residues long. CDR3 protein: CASSPFEGGQGHTEAFF. The CDR3 DNA reads as TGTGCCAGCTCACCCTTCGAGGGAGGACAGGGGCACACTGAAGCTTTCTTT.

The genes are TRBV4-2 and TRBJ2-7; no definite D call. Trimming pared 2 bases from V and 3 bases from J, leaving 14 bases between. This CDR3 spans 15 amino acids. Germline V gene lookup returns CDR1 LGHNA and CDR2 YNFKEQ. CDR3 sequence: CASSQFPGSGYEQYF. The DNA for the CDR3 is TGTGCCAGCAGCCAATTTCCGGGTTCGGGCTACGAGCAGTACTTC.

The chain couples TRBV7-8 to TRBJ2-5, with TRBD1 as a possible D gene (6 bases). Germline values: CDR1 SGHVS, CDR2 FQNEAQ. This CDR3 spans 13 amino acids. The germline V and J ends were trimmed by 5 bases and 4 bases, with 11 bases remaining between them. The chain's CDR3 is CASSATGIETQYF. CDR3 coding DNA: TGTGCCAGCAGCGCAACAGGGATAGAGACCCAGTACTTC.

This clone has only a few counts. The V and J genes are TRBV18 and TRBJ2-3; D is uncertain. The germline V and J ends were trimmed by 2 bases and 2 bases, with 14 bases remaining between them. The CDR3 totals 16 residues. Germline-derived CDR1 and CDR2 are KGHSH and LQKENI. CDR3 protein: CASSPVLGPTTDTQYF. Written as DNA, the CDR3 is TGTGCCAGCTCACCAGTGCTTGGCCCAACCACAGATACGCAGTATTTT.

The J gene is TRBJ1-2, the V gene TRBV28; perhaps TRBD1 as D (5 bases). V lost 6 bases to trimming and J lost 3 bases, with 11 bases between them. The CDR3 extends over 13 amino acids. Germline V lookup: CDR1 MDHEN, CDR2 SYDVKM. The CDR3 protein is CASRTRDYYGYTF. The CDR3 nucleotides read TGTGCCAGCAGGACTCGGGACTACTATGGCTACACCTTC.

The V call is TRBV13, the J call TRBJ1-1, with D possibly matching TRBD1 (6 bases). CDR1 PRHDT and CDR2 FYEKMQ come from the germline V gene (reference sequence). V gave up 7 bases and J gave up 7 bases, with 19 bases separating them. This CDR3 spans 14 amino acids. The CDR3 DNA follows: TGTGCCAGCAAAAGGGGGAAGGAGGCCTATGAAGCTTTCTTT. This encodes CASKRGKEAYEAFF.

The CDR3 nucleotides are TGTGCCAGCAGTGACTCCTTAACAGATACGCAGTATTTT. Its protein product is CASSDSLTDTQYF. This rearrangement joins TRBV25-1 to TRBJ2-3; D unclear. The CDR3 consists of 13 residues. The ends were cut back, 3 bases at V and 3 bases at J, with 7 bases in the middle. Germline-derived CDR1 and CDR2 are MGHDK and SYGVNS.

V is TRBV5-5 and J is TRBJ2-5; 12 nucleotides agree with TRBD2. CDR1 and CDR2 from the germline V gene are SGHKS and YYEKEE (reference sequence). The CDR3 extends over 15 amino acids. With 3 bases clipped from V and 4 bases from J, the junction kept 4 bases outside the gene matches. The DNA of the CDR3 is TGTGCCAGCAGCTCGACTAGCGGGAGATCAGAGACCCAGTACTTC. Protein: CASSSTSGRSETQYF.

In this sample, this clone turned up a few times. The V and J genes are TRBV29-1 and TRBJ1-5, with TRBD1 as a possible D gene (6 bases). Trimming removed 4 bases at V and 4 bases at J, with 11 bases between. The CDR3 has 13 residues. Germline-derived CDR1 and CDR2 are SQVTM and ANQGSEA. The CDR3 loop is CSVVDRINQPQHF. DNA of the CDR3: TGCAGCGTTGTGGACAGAATAAATCAGCCCCAGCATTTT.

The chain employs TRBV5-1 and TRBJ2-1; possible D gene TRBD1, 6 bases. The CDR3 runs to 15 residues. The germline V gene has CDR1 SGHRS and CDR2 YFSETQ. V dropped 1 base and J dropped 4 bases, with 12 bases sitting between them. CDR3 in amino acids: CASSLLQGAYNEQFF. The CDR3 coding sequence is TGCGCCAGCAGCTTGCTACAGGGAGCTTACAATGAGCAGTTCTTC.

The genes are TRBV18 and TRBJ2-7; D is possibly TRBD1 (5 bases). Trimming took off 1 base at V and 6 bases at J, with 13 bases between the two ends. The length of the CDR3 is 14 residues. The V gene's germline CDR1 is KGHSH and CDR2 LQKENI. The CDR3 coding sequence is TGTGCCAGCTCACCACAGGGGTCTAGTGGCGAGCAGTACTTC. Its protein is CASSPQGSSGEQYF.

This chain uses TRBV7-9 with TRBJ1-5, with D possibly TRBD1 on 5 matching bases. With 4 bases removed from V and 8 bases from J, the gap between germline ends came to 15 bases. The CDR3 has 14 amino acids. CDR1 SEHNR and CDR2 FQNEAQ come from the germline V gene (reference sequence). The CDR3, as DNA: TGTGCCAGCAGCTCAGGGACGGGGAGGAAGCCCCAGCATTTT. This sequence encodes CASSSGTGRKPQHF.

Only a few counts were recorded for this clone. The rearrangement links TRBV9 to TRBJ2-1; D not certain. Germline V gives CDR1 SGDLS, CDR2 YYNGEE. The CDR3 has 16 amino acids. V was trimmed by 3 bases and J by 4 bases, leaving 17 bases between them. CDR3 protein: CASSALHRSPYNEQFF. CDR3 nucleotides: TGTGCCAGCAGCGCACTACACCGTTCTCCTTACAATGAGCAGTTCTTC.

This clone was counted only a few times. The rearrangement uses TRBV29-1 and TRBJ2-1, with 9 bases lining up with TRBD2. The CDR3 has 13 amino acids. Germline V gives CDR1 SQVTM, CDR2 ANQGSEA. The V segment lost 4 bases and the J segment 7 bases; nucleotides outside the gene matches: 5. The DNA of the CDR3 is TGCAGCGTTGCAGCGGGAGGCCTGAATGAGCAGTTCTTC. It yields the protein CSVAAGGLNEQFF.

The rearrangement uses TRBV28 and TRBJ2-1; no reliable D call. Trimming removed 3 bases at V and 0 bases at J, with 3 bases between. Germline V gives CDR1 MDHEN, CDR2 SYDVKM. The CDR3 covers 13 residues. The chain's CDR3 is CASSFSSYNEQFF. The CDR3 DNA is TGTGCCAGCAGTTTCAGCTCCTACAATGAGCAGTTCTTC. The full variable domain, with the rest looked up from reference TRBV28 and TRBJ2-1, is DVKVTQSSRYLVKRTGEKVFLECVQDMDHENMFWYRQDPGLGLRLIYFSYDVKMKEKGDIPEGYSVSREKKERFSLILESASTNQTSMYLCASSFSSYNEQFFGPGTRLTVL.

In this sample, this clone turned up a few times. This chain joins TRBV30 and TRBJ2-7, with 8 bases aligning to TRBD2. The CDR3 sequence is 12 residues long. Germline lookup yields CDR1 GTSNPN and CDR2 SVGIG (reference sequence). Losses at the gene ends were 5 bases for V and 9 bases for J; bases not matched to a gene: 9. The CDR3 reads CAWQATTSVQYF. In nucleotides, the CDR3 is TGTGCCTGGCAAGCGACGACTAGCGTGCAGTACTTC.

This clone was observed a handful of times. The rearrangement joins TRBV2 to TRBJ1-3; weak D call: TRBD1 (5 bases). The V end was cut by 1 base, the J end by 0 bases, with 7 bases between. Germline V gives CDR1 SNHLY, CDR2 FYNNEI. The CDR3 covers 15 residues. As DNA, the CDR3 is TGTGCCAGCAGTGAAGTGGGGCACTCTGGAAACACCATATATTTT. Its translation: CASSEVGHSGNTIYF.

This clone showed up just once. This chain uses TRBV5-1 with TRBJ2-3; TRBD2 agrees at 9 bases. The V gene end was trimmed by 4 bases and the J gene end by 0 bases; junction bases not matched to a gene: 3. CDR1 SGHRS and CDR2 YFSETQ come from the germline V gene. The CDR3 spans 15 residues. For the CDR3, the DNA is TGCGCCAGCAGCACGACTAGCGGCAGCACAGATACGCAGTATTTT. Amino acids: CASSTTSGSTDTQYF.

This clone has more than one count but fewer than ten. The V gene is TRBV5-1, the J gene TRBJ2-7; D gene uncertain. Germline V CDR1 and CDR2: SGHRS, YFSETQ. CDR3 length equals 12 residues. V shed 1 base and J shed 3 bases, with 5 bases lying between them. The CDR3 reads CASSLNNYEQYF. The DNA of the CDR3 is TGCGCCAGCAGCTTGAACAACTACGAGCAGTACTTC.

The sample holds a few counts of this clone. The chain joins TRBV5-1 to TRBJ2-2; maybe TRBD2 (5 bases). The CDR3 is made up of 16 amino acids. The V and J ends lost 3 bases and 1 base respectively, with 13 bases between them. From germline, CDR1 is SGHRS and CDR2 YFSETQ. The CDR3 coding sequence is TGCGCCAGCAGCTCGGCTAGCCGGTTGAACACCGGGGAGCTGTTTTTT. Translated: CASSSASRLNTGELFF.

A word on this clone: Other DNA sequences in the sample encode the same CDR3. The genes are TRBV19 and TRBJ2-6; tentatively, D is TRBD2 (5 bases). The CDR3 loop spans 14 amino acids. Trimming cost V 5 bases and J 1 base, with 6 bases left between them. CDR1 is LNHDA and CDR2 is SQIVND in the germline V gene (reference sequence). The CDR3 spells CASSEGSGANVLTF. The CDR3 DNA reads TGTGCCAGTAGTGAGGGATCTGGGGCCAACGTCCTGACTTTC.